A selection of T cell receptor beta chains follows, all from one sample in a study of response to subunit inactivated influenza vaccine. TCRdb used MiXCR to reprocess the RT-PCR reads, holding one entry per CDR3 protein. The sample has about 530,000 distinct CDR3 sequences, over 10% seen once; the top ten hold around 12%. The sample in question was PBMCs from blood, obtained roughly 45 days after vaccination. Source of these receptors: a man between 50 and 59 years old who received an inactivated influenza vaccine. CDR3s include the opening cysteine and the closing phenylalanine or tryptophan. D genes are given only for firm matches. The listing skips clone size in some rows; elsewhere it reads once, few, many or a size class.

TRBJ2-7	TRBV7-2	.	.	CASSEGVTYEQYF	TGTGCCAGCAGCGAAGGAGTTACCTACGAGCAGTACTTC
TRBJ2-7	TRBV12-3/TRBV12-4	few	TRBD1	CASSRSRDSLSYEQYF	TGTGCCAGCAGTCGCAGCCGGGACAGCCTCTCCTACGAGCAGTACTTC
TRBJ2-2	TRBV30	few	.	CAWIGLAYTGELFF	TGTGCCTGGATCGGTCTAGCGTACACCGGGGAGCTGTTTTTT
TRBJ2-1	TRBV20-1	many	.	CSASIGPLPYNEQFF	TGCAGTGCTAGTATAGGGCCCCTACCTTACAATGAGCAGTTCTTC
TRBJ2-1	TRBV12-3/TRBV12-4	.	TRBD1	CASSLRGTGNNEQFF	TGTGCCAGCAGTTTACGGGGGACAGGAAACAATGAGCAGTTCTTC
TRBJ2-3	TRBV29-1	few	TRBD1	CSVEEKGAGTDTQYF	TGCAGCGTTGAAGAAAAGGGGGCCGGCACAGATACGCAGTATTTT
TRBJ2-2	TRBV20-1	few	TRBD2	CSADPGLVPTGELFF	TGCAGTGCTGATCCGGGACTAGTCCCCACCGGGGAGCTGTTTTTT
TRBJ2-5	TRBV5-4	few	.	CASSFPPRAGVETQYF	TGTGCCAGCAGCTTTCCCCCACGGGCAGGGGTAGAGACCCAGTACTTC
TRBJ1-5	TRBV5-1	few	TRBD1	CASSLTGVGQPQHF	TGCGCCAGCAGCTTGACAGGGGTGGGCCAGCCCCAGCATTTT
TRBJ2-5	TRBV15	many	TRBD2	CATSDPGTSGTGGETQYF	TGTGCCACCAGTGACCCCGGGACTAGCGGGACCGGCGGGGAGACCCAGTACTTC
TRBJ2-1	TRBV16	.	.	CASSQRVRSYNEQFF	TGTGCCAGCAGCCAGCGGGTCCGCTCCTACAATGAGCAGTTCTTC
TRBJ1-1	TRBV12-3/TRBV12-4	.	.	CASSTRRIEAFF	TGTGCCAGCAGCACTCGACGGATTGAAGCTTTCTTT
TRBJ2-3	TRBV5-1	few	.	CASGKGPISTDTQYF	TGCGCCAGCGGGAAGGGACCCATTAGCACAGATACGCAGTATTTT
TRBJ2-7	TRBV29-1	.	.	CSVQSSYEQYF	TGCAGCGTTCAGTCGAGCTACGAGCAGTACTTC
TRBJ2-5	TRBV5-5	.	.	CASSPYRTPLAETQYF	TGTGCCAGCAGCCCGTACAGGACCCCCCTGGCAGAGACCCAGTACTTC
TRBJ2-2	TRBV7-2	.	.	CASSGPNTGELFF	TGTGCCAGCAGCGGCCCGAACACCGGGGAGCTGTTTTTT
TRBJ1-6	TRBV5-1	.	TRBD1	CASSRRPGQDNSPLHF	TGCGCCAGCAGCAGACGACCGGGACAGGATAATTCACCCCTCCACTTT
TRBJ2-1	TRBV12-3/TRBV12-4	few	TRBD2	CASQIAGDYEQFF	TGTGCCAGCCAAATAGCGGGAGACTATGAGCAGTTCTTC
TRBJ1-1	TRBV5-1	.	.	CASSSEGTEAFF	TGCGCCAGCAGCTCCGAGGGGACTGAAGCTTTCTTT
TRBJ2-1	TRBV5-1	few	TRBD2	CASSGLAGQFF	TGCGCCAGCAGCGGACTAGCGGGGCAGTTCTTC
TRBJ2-2	TRBV7-9	many	.	CASSLEGTGELFF	TGTGCCAGCAGTTTAGAGGGGACCGGGGAGCTGTTTTTT
TRBJ2-4	TRBV27	few	.	CASSFASAPGAKNIQYF	TGTGCCAGCAGTTTCGCCTCGGCGCCGGGGGCCAAAAACATTCAGTACTTC
TRBJ2-7	TRBV20-1	.	TRBD2	CSAMAGGGSRYEQYF	TGCAGTGCCATGGCGGGGGGCGGGAGTAGATACGAGCAGTACTTC
TRBJ2-3	TRBV20-1	many	TRBD1	CSARSPGTGTGLEYF	TGCAGTGCTAGAAGTCCTGGAACCGGGACAGGGCTAGAGTATTTT
TRBJ2-3	TRBV24-1	.	TRBD2	CATSDSGGGGTDTQYF	TGTGCCACCAGTGATTCCGGCGGGGGGGGCACAGATACGCAGTATTTT
TRBJ2-5	TRBV5-1	few	.	CASSLGSFSASTPLEETQYF	TGCGCCAGCAGCTTGGGCTCCTTTAGCGCCTCCACCCCCCTAGAAGAGACCCAGTACTTC
TRBJ2-5	TRBV6-1	many	.	CASSDGTEETQYF	TGTGCCAGCAGCGATGGGACGGAAGAGACCCAGTACTTC
TRBJ1-6	TRBV12-3/TRBV12-4	.	TRBD1	CASSRDRAHNSPLHF	TGTGCCAGCAGCCGAGACAGGGCCCATAATTCACCCCTCCACTTT
TRBJ2-7	TRBV7-9	.	.	CASSYSGGPYEQYF	TGTGCCAGCAGCTACTCCGGTGGGCCTTACGAGCAGTACTTC
TRBJ2-7	TRBV7-9	.	.	CASSWGHGGGLGEQYF	TGTGCCAGCAGCTGGGGACACGGGGGTGGATTGGGGGAGCAGTACTTC
TRBJ1-1	TRBV12-3/TRBV12-4	.	.	CASRAGTRLNTEAFF	TGTGCCAGCAGGGCCGGGACACGACTGAACACTGAAGCTTTCTTT
TRBJ2-7	TRBV5-1	many	TRBD1	CASSQRTGENEQYF	TGCGCCAGCAGCCAAAGGACAGGGGAAAACGAGCAGTACTTC
TRBJ1-1	TRBV5-1	few	.	CASSLVGGLNTEAFF	TGCGCCAGCAGCTTGGTTGGGGGCCTGAACACTGAAGCTTTCTTT
TRBJ1-1	TRBV6-1	many	.	CASSTLVRDTEAFF	TGTGCCAGCAGTACCCTGGTCCGGGACACTGAAGCTTTCTTT
TRBJ2-3	TRBV18	.	TRBD2	CASCQSRLMTSGWSDTQYF	TGTGCCAGCTGCCAATCCCGACTGATGACTAGCGGGTGGTCAGATACGCAGTATTTT
TRBJ2-1	TRBV20-1	.	TRBD1	CSAIDRGSSYNEQFF	TGCAGTGCTATAGACAGGGGGAGTTCCTACAATGAGCAGTTCTTC